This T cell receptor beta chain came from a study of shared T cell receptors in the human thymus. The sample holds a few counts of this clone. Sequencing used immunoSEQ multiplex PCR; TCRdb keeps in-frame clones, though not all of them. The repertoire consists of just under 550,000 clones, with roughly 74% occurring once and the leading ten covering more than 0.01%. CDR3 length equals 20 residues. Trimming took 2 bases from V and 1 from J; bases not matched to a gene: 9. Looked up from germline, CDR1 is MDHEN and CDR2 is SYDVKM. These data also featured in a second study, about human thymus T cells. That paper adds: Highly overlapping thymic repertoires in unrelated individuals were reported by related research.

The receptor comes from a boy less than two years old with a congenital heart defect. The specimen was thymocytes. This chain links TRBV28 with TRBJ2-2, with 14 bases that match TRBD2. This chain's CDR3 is CASSLRGGLAGVLNTGELFF. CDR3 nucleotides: TGTGCCAGCAGTTTACGGGGGGGACTAGCGGGAGTCTTGAACACCGGGGAGCTGTTTTTT.